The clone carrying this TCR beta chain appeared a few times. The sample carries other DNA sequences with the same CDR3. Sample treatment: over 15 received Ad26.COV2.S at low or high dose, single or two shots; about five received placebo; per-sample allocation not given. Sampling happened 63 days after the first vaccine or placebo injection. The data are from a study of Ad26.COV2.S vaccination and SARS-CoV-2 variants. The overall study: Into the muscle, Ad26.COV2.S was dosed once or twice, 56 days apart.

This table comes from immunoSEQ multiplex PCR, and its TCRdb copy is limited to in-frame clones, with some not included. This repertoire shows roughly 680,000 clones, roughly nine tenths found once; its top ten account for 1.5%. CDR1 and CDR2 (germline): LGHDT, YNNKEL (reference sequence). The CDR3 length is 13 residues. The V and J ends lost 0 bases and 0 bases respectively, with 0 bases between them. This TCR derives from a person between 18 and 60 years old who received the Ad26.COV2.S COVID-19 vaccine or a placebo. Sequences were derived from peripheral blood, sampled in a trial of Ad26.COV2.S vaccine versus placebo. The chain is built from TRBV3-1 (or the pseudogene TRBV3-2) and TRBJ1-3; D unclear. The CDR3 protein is CASSQDSGNTIYF. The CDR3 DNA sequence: TGTGCCAGCAGCCAAGACTCTGGAAACACCATATATTTT.